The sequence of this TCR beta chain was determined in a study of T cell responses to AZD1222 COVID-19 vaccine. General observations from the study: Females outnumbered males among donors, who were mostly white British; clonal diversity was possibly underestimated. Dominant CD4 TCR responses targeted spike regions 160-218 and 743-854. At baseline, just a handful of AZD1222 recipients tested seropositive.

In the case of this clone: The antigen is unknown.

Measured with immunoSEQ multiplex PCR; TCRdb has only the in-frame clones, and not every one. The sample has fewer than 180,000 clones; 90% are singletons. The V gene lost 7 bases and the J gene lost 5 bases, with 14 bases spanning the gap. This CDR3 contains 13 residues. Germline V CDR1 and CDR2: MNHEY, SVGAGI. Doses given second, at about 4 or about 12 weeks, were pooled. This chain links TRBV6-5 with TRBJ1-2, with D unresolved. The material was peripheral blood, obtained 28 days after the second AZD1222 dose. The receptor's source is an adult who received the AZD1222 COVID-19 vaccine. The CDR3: CASTTIWGYGYTF. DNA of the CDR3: TGTGCCAGCACTACCATTTGGGGATATGGCTACACCTTC.